These T cell receptor beta chains were read from a single sample in a study of cytomegalovirus exposure and HLA in healthy donors. Assay: immunoSEQ multiplex PCR; the TCRdb copy retains only in-frame clones and omits some. This table has 75,000 to 100,000 clones, about 74% appearing once. The material sequenced was PBMCs. The receptor set was obtained from a male donor in good health and CMV-seronegative. Each CDR3 is given with its conserved first and last residue. The order of the fields is V gene, J gene, clone size, CDR3 protein. Rows may omit the clone size; those that give it use once, few, many or a size class.

V gene: TRBV7-2; J gene: TRBJ1-1; clone size: -; CDR3 protein: CASSLTVNTEAFF
V gene: TRBV7-9; J gene: TRBJ2-3; clone size: few; CDR3 protein: CASSLARGGSTDTQYF
V gene: TRBV9; J gene: TRBJ2-1; clone size: -; CDR3 protein: CASSQGGRTSNEQFF
V gene: TRBV5-4; J gene: -; clone size: -; CDR3 protein: CASSNKYYEQYF
V gene: TRBV7-3; J gene: TRBJ2-2; clone size: -; CDR3 protein: CASSPGSSFTHTGELFF
V gene: TRBV4-1; J gene: TRBJ2-7; clone size: -; CDR3 protein: CASSRGTDSTYEQYF
V gene: TRBV15; J gene: TRBJ2-1; clone size: -; CDR3 protein: CATSRDWRESAYNEQFF
V gene: TRBV9; J gene: TRBJ2-1; clone size: -; CDR3 protein: CASSASGTKSSYNEQFF
V gene: TRBV30; J gene: TRBJ1-4; clone size: -; CDR3 protein: CAWSGPGTGEEKLFF
V gene: TRBV6-1; J gene: TRBJ2-3; clone size: -; CDR3 protein: CASSQNGRDTQYF
V gene: TRBV27; J gene: TRBJ2-5; clone size: -; CDR3 protein: CASSRTRGDQETQYF
V gene: TRBV29-1; J gene: TRBJ1-5; clone size: once; CDR3 protein: CSAGGGFYQPQHF
V gene: TRBV29-1; J gene: TRBJ1-1; clone size: few; CDR3 protein: CSAGQGTNTEAFF
V gene: TRBV27; J gene: TRBJ1-3; clone size: few; CDR3 protein: CASSLYPTHGRENTIYF
V gene: TRBV19; J gene: TRBJ2-7; clone size: -; CDR3 protein: CASSAGQVNYEQYF
V gene: TRBV6-5; J gene: TRBJ1-6; clone size: once; CDR3 protein: CASSYTVISYNSPLHF
V gene: TRBV28; J gene: TRBJ2-3; clone size: -; CDR3 protein: CASSEGTVADTQYF